Listed here are 30 T cell receptor beta chains from one sample, sequenced in a study of blood T cells in healthy people across ages. Primers used in a second PCR of about 6 to 11 cycles were a sample-barcoded 5' primer and a J-beta primer mix. From the 5' RACE reads, TCRdb called clonotypes with MiXCR, one entry per CDR3 protein. The sample carries about 1,400,000 distinct CDR3 sequences, approximately 42% recorded once. Sequencing was performed on blood. The receptors come from a woman between 18 and 29 years old in good health.

A remark on this clonotype: The germline gene is not matched at one end of the junction; a read error may be the cause. The CDR3 loop reads CVSSLAAGGGTGELFF. The CDR3 coding sequence is TGTGTCAGCAGCTTAGCGGCGGGGGGGGGCACCGGGGAGCTGTTTTTT. This chain joins TRBV7-2 and TRBJ2-2, with 9 nucleotides matching TRBD2. The CDR3 runs to 16 residues. The germline gives CDR1 SGHTA, CDR2 FQGNSA.

This clonotype has just a few counts. The chain recombines TRBV6-5 with TRBJ1-2; unclear D gene. The V end lost 2 bases, the J end lost 0 bases, and 10 bases lay between the germline ends. Looked up from germline, CDR1 is MNHEY and CDR2 is SVGAGI. This CDR3 spans 15 amino acids. CDR3 sequence reads: CASSYEPGSNYGYTF. For the CDR3, the DNA is TGTGCCAGCAGTTACGAACCCGGGTCTAACTATGGCTACACCTTC.

This clonotype has only a few counts. The rearrangement joins TRBV4-1 to TRBJ1-4; TRBD1 aligns across 7 bases. J gave up 8 bases and V 0 bases, and 6 bases lay outside the gene matches. The length of the CDR3 is 15 residues. Germline loops: CDR1 MGHRA, CDR2 YSYEKL. The DNA for the CDR3 is TGCGCCAGCAGCCAAGATAGACAGGGATGGGAAAAACTGTTTTTT. As protein: CASSQDRQGWEKLFF.

This clonotype was seen a handful of times. This chain connects TRBV27 to TRBJ2-7, with 11 bases matching TRBD1. CDR1 and CDR2 from the germline V gene are MNHEY and SMNVEV (reference sequence). The CDR3 extends over 15 amino acids. V dropped 1 base and J dropped 4; count of bases not matched to a gene: 3. CDR3 region: CASSLLGQGVYEQYF. CDR3 DNA: TGTGCCAGCAGTTTATTGGGACAGGGGGTATACGAGCAGTACTTC.

The chain links TRBV9 to TRBJ1-2; TRBD1 is a possible D gene (6 bases). The CDR3 spans 15 residues. The germline V and J ends were trimmed by 4 bases and 8 bases, with 21 bases remaining between them. Per germline, CDR1 SGDLS and CDR2 YYNGEE. CDR3 sequence: CASSPEPTGLSGYTF. The DNA of the CDR3 is TGTGCCAGCAGCCCAGAACCCACAGGGCTATCGGGCTACACCTTC.

This chain connects TRBV7-9 to TRBJ2-1; no firm D call. V gave up 0 bases and J gave up 5 bases, with 8 bases separating them. Germline V gene lookup returns CDR1 SEHNR and CDR2 FQNEAQ (reference sequence). The CDR3 has 14 residues. The CDR3 DNA reads TGTGCCAGCAGCTTAGCCTCCCCGAACAATGAGCAGTTCTTC. This sequence encodes CASSLASPNNEQFF.

The chain employs TRBV7-9 and TRBJ2-5; no firm D call. This CDR3 contains 11 residues. Trimming removed 7 bases from V and 11 bases from J, with 14 bases in between. The germline V gene has CDR1 SEHNR and CDR2 FQNEAQ (reference sequence). CDR3 protein: CASTLENEQYF. The CDR3 DNA follows: TGTGCCAGCACCCTAGAAAATGAGCAGTACTTC.

V usage is TRBV18 and J usage is TRBJ2-3, with unresolved D. Germline CDR1 and CDR2: KGHSH and LQKENI. The CDR3 covers 13 residues. V dropped 3 bases and J dropped 2 bases, with 6 bases sitting between them. The CDR3 here is CASSPYHTDTQYF. DNA of the CDR3: TGTGCCAGCTCACCTTATCACACAGATACGCAGTATTTT.

The J gene is TRBJ2-5, the V gene TRBV6-1; TRBD2 aligns across 8 bases. The DNA end is more similar to TRBJ2-7, so the J call may be wrong. This CDR3 contains 13 residues. Germline V gives CDR1 MNHNS, CDR2 SASEGT. This CDR3 reads CASSEARGAEQYF. The CDR3 bases are TGTGCCAGCAGTGAAGCGCGGGGGGCCGAGCAGTACTTC.

The CDR3 bases are TGTGCTAGTGGTTTGCGGCCAGGCAGAATCACCGGGGAGCTGTTTTTT. Translating it yields CASGLRPGRITGELFF. This chain joins TRBV12-5 and TRBJ2-2; D gene unclear. V shed 2 bases and J shed 4 bases, with 14 bases lying between them. Germline assignment: CDR1 LGHNT and CDR2 FRNRAP. The CDR3 is made up of 16 amino acids.

The chain couples TRBV5-1 to TRBJ2-7; 13 positions match TRBD2. The CDR3 runs to 17 residues. Germline trimming cut 4 bases from V and 7 bases from J; bases unmatched to any gene: 14. CDR1 SGHRS and CDR2 YFSETQ come from the germline V gene. The CDR3 region has the DNA TGCGCCAGCAGCACTCTAAATCCGGGACTAGCGGGAAATGAGCAGTACTTC. Its translation is CASSTLNPGLAGNEQYF.

V is TRBV2 and J is TRBJ2-3; 8 bases line up with TRBD2. The CDR3 contains 16 residues. V lost 1 base, J lost 4 bases, and 7 bases stayed unmatched. Per the germline V gene, CDR1 is SNHLY and CDR2 is FYNNEI. CDR3 coding DNA: TGTGCCAGCAGTGAAGGGCGCGGGGGGCGCGCAGATACGCAGTATTTT. Protein: CASSEGRGGRADTQYF.

The chain uses TRBV20-1 and TRBJ1-1, with TRBD1 as a possible D gene (6 bases). The CDR3 has 14 residues. V lost 5 bases to trimming and J lost 0 bases, with 13 bases between them. The germline CDR1 and CDR2 sequences are DFQATT and SNEGSKA (reference sequence). The CDR3: CSAPATGLNTEAFF. The DNA for the CDR3 is TGCAGTGCTCCGGCGACAGGTCTGAACACTGAAGCTTTCTTT.

This chain uses TRBV5-1 with TRBJ2-1; D may be TRBD2 (6 bases). The DNA matches TRBJ2-7 better at its end, which makes the J call doubtful. The CDR3 covers 15 residues. Per the germline V gene, CDR1 is SGHRS and CDR2 is YFSETQ. The CDR3 loop reads CASSLLTGTSNEQYF. CDR3 DNA sequence: TGCGCCAGCAGCTTACTGACCGGGACTTCCAATGAGCAGTACTTC.

V is TRBV7-2 and J is TRBJ2-3; D remains unclear. Germline V gene data show CDR1 as SGHTA and CDR2 as FQGNSA. Trimming stripped 2 bases from V and 1 base from J, with 10 bases between. CDR3 length: 15 residues. The CDR3, as DNA: TGTGCCAGCAGCTTAAGTCCCACACGCACAGATACGCAGTATTTT. Translation gives CASSLSPTRTDTQYF.

This clonotype was found a few times. This chain connects TRBV6-1 to TRBJ1-5; 8 positions match TRBD1. Trimming cost V 5 bases and J 0 bases; bases outside gene matches: 6. The CDR3 sequence is 16 residues long. Germline lookup yields CDR1 MNHNS and CDR2 SASEGT. The CDR3 is CASSRTGTNSNQPQHF. CDR3 nucleotides: TGTGCCAGCAGTCGGACAGGGACAAATAGCAATCAGCCCCAGCATTTT.

This chain connects TRBV27 to TRBJ2-7; D may be TRBD1 (5 bases). Per germline, CDR1 MNHEY and CDR2 SMNVEV (reference sequence). V shed 5 bases and J shed 2 bases, with 19 bases lying between them. The CDR3 contains 16 residues. The CDR3 here is CASSRRPREDAYEQYF. The CDR3 DNA follows: TGTGCCAGCAGTAGGCGTCCCAGGGAAGACGCCTACGAGCAGTACTTC.

The chain recombines TRBV29-1 with TRBJ2-5; D might be TRBD2 (7 bases). CDR1 is SQVTM and CDR2 is ANQGSEA in the germline V gene. The CDR3 sequence is 15 residues long. V dropped 3 bases and J dropped 0 bases, with 14 bases sitting between them. Written as DNA, the CDR3 is TGCAGCGTTGATGTTGGGGGGGGCTACCAAGAGACCCAGTACTTC. Translated, it gives CSVDVGGGYQETQYF.

V and J are TRBV20-1 and TRBJ2-7; a possible D gene is TRBD1 (6 bases). Trimming pared 3 bases from V and 7 bases from J, leaving 13 bases between. Germline-derived CDR1 and CDR2 are DFQATT and SNEGSKA (reference sequence). This CDR3 has 12 amino acids. In nucleotides, the CDR3 is TGCAGTGCTAGTATACAGGGCAATGAGCAGTACTTC. Amino acids: CSASIQGNEQYF.

This clonotype was picked up a small number of times. This rearrangement joins TRBV4-1 to TRBJ2-1; D is uncertain. Trimming removed 4 bases at V and 10 bases at J, with 14 bases between. From germline, CDR1 is MGHRA and CDR2 YSYEKL. The CDR3 contains 13 residues. For the CDR3, the DNA is TGCGCCAGCAGCCCCCTAATATGGCTAGAGCAGTTCTTC. As protein: CASSPLIWLEQFF.

This sequence joins TRBV20-1 and TRBJ2-1; 12 bases map to TRBD2. There are 14 residues in the CDR3. The trim removed 6 bases at V and 8 bases at J, leaving 8 bases unmatched. Germline CDR1 DFQATT, CDR2 SNEGSKA (reference sequence). The CDR3 sequence: CSALTSGSNDEQFF. CDR3 DNA sequence: TGCAGTGCGCTGACTAGCGGGAGTAATGATGAGCAGTTCTTC.

The chain uses TRBV5-1 and TRBJ2-1, with 10 bases identical to TRBD2. The ends lost 4 bases at V and 4 bases at J; junction bases unmatched: 8. There are 16 residues in the CDR3. Germline V CDR1 and CDR2: SGHRS, YFSETQ. The CDR3 loop is CASSNSGTSVYNEQFF. CDR3 nucleotide sequence: TGCGCCAGCAGCAATTCCGGGACTAGCGTGTACAATGAGCAGTTCTTC.

This clonotype has more than one count but fewer than ten. This chain uses TRBV15 with TRBJ2-3; 9 bases map to TRBD2. The CDR3 runs 16 residues. Germline CDR1 and CDR2: LNHNV and YYDKDF (reference sequence). V shed 0 bases, J shed 3 bases, and the junction held 4 bases outside the gene matches. CDR3 DNA: TGTGCCACCAGCAGAGACCGTAGCGGGGGAACAGATACGCAGTATTTT. It is translated as CATSRDRSGGTDTQYF.

This clonotype was observed once. The chain recombines TRBV6-1 with TRBJ2-2; tentative D call: TRBD1 (5 bases). CDR3 length: 15 residues. Trimming stripped 7 bases from V and 2 bases from J, with 14 bases between. The germline V gene has CDR1 MNHNS and CDR2 SASEGT. Here the CDR3 DNA reads TGTGCCAGCATAACGCCTGGACACAACACCGGGGAGCTGTTTTTT. It specifies CASITPGHNTGELFF.

This clonotype was recorded a few times. The gene calls are TRBV6-6 and TRBJ1-2, with 7 positions matching TRBD1. The CDR3 length is 16 residues. The J segment lost 4 bases and the V segment lost 6 bases, leaving 14 bases of the junction unmatched. Germline assignment: CDR1 MNHNY and CDR2 SVGAGI (reference sequence). The CDR3 loop is CASSSPDQQGSYGYTF. Here the CDR3 DNA reads TGTGCCAGCAGCTCACCGGACCAACAGGGGTCCTATGGCTACACCTTC.

This clonotype was recorded once. With a much larger clone just one base away, this may be a read error. V gene TRBV10-3 combines with J gene TRBJ2-1; TRBD1 is a possible D gene (5 bases). CDR1 and CDR2 from the germline V gene are ENHRY and SYGVKD. The CDR3 consists of 12 residues. Trimming removed 4 bases from V and 10 bases from J, with 11 bases in between. Written as DNA, the CDR3 is TGTGCCATCAGTGCCCAGGGATACGAGCAGTTCTTC. Translating it yields CAISAQGYEQFF.

This clonotype came up many times. V and J are TRBV14 and TRBJ2-5; TRBD2 is a possible D gene (5 bases). V was clipped by 4 bases and J by 2 bases, with 8 bases between them. CDR1 and CDR2 from the germline V gene are SGHDN and FVKESK. CDR3 size: 13 residues. In nucleotides, the CDR3 is TGTGCCAGCAGCCGCGGGCCTCAAGAGACCCAGTACTTC. This translates into CASSRGPQETQYF.

The V and J genes are TRBV11-2 and TRBJ2-5, with a tentative D call TRBD1 (7 bases). V was clipped by 5 bases and J by 2 bases, with 21 bases between them. The CDR3 contains 17 residues. Germline loops: CDR1 SGHAT, CDR2 FQNNGV. This CDR3 is CASSHIKWTGLQETQYF. DNA for the CDR3: TGTGCCAGCAGCCATATAAAATGGACAGGACTACAAGAGACCCAGTACTTC.

The table lists this clonotype with many counts. The chain links TRBV12-3 or TRBV12-4 to TRBJ2-1; TRBD2 matches at 10 bases. This CDR3 has 21 amino acids. V trimming: 3 bases; J trimming: 4 bases; junction bases outside the gene matches: 21. The chain's CDR3 is CASSFGATEQRGGLRYNEQFF. The CDR3 bases are TGTGCCAGCAGTTTCGGAGCGACCGAACAGCGGGGGGGTTTAAGGTACAATGAGCAGTTCTTC.

This clonotype showed up just a few times. This chain connects TRBV28 to TRBJ2-7; D gene unclear. From germline, CDR1 is MDHEN and CDR2 SYDVKM. The CDR3 spans 15 residues. Trimming stripped 2 bases from V and 0 bases from J, with 11 bases between. This CDR3 reads CASSLDSAGSYEQYF. In DNA, the CDR3 is TGTGCCAGCAGTTTAGACTCGGCAGGCTCCTACGAGCAGTACTTC. Drawing the rest from reference TRBV28 and TRBJ2-7, the complete variable domain is DVKVTQSSRYLVKRTGEKVFLECVQDMDHENMFWYRQDPGLGLRLIYFSYDVKMKEKGDIPEGYSVSREKKERFSLILESASTNQTSMYLCASSLDSAGSYEQYFGPGTRLTVT.